This TCR beta chain is drawn from a study of blood T cell repertoires in COVID-19. Study details: The United States, Italy and Spain were the sources of the acute and convalescent COVID-19 samples. PBMCs, B-cell-depleted T cells, or T cells provided the cDNA or gDNA that made up the material.

This CDR3 comprises 13 residues. Germline V gene lookup returns CDR1 SNHLY and CDR2 FYNNEI. Trimming cost V 6 bases and J 5 bases; bases outside gene matches: 6. Only in-frame clones appear in the TCRdb table, and some are missing; sequencing was by immunoSEQ multiplex PCR. This table has roughly 200,000 clones, around three quarters appearing once. The sample taken for sequencing was peripheral blood. The sequence came from a woman in her 70s with acute or convalescent COVID-19. This sequence joins TRBV2 and TRBJ1-1; TRBD1 aligns across 7 bases. CDR3 nucleotide sequence: TGTGCCAGCAGGAGGGGGCGCGAGACTGAAGCTTTCTTT. The encoded protein is CASRRGRETEAFF.